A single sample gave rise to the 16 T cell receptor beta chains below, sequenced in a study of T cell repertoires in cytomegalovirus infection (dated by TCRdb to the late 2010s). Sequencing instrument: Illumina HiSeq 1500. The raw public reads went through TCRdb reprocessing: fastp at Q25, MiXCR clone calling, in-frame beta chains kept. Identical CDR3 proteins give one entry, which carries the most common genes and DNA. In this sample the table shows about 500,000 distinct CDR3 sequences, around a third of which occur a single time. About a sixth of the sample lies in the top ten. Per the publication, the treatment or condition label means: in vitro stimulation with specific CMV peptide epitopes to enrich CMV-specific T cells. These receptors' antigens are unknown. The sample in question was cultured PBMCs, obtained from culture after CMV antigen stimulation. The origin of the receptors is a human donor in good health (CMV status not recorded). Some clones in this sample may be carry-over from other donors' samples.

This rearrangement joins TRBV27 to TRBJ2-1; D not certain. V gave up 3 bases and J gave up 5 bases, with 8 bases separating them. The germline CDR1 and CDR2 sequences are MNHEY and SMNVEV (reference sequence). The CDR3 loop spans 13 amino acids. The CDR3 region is CASSFSHNNEQFF. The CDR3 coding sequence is TGTGCCAGCAGTTTTTCCCATAACAATGAGCAGTTCTTC.

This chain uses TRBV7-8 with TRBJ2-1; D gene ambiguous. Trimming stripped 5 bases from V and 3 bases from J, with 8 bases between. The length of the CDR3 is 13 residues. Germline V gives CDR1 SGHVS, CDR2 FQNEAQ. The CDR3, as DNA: TGTGCCAGCAGCCCGGACGGCTACAATGAGCAGTTCTTC. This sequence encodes CASSPDGYNEQFF.

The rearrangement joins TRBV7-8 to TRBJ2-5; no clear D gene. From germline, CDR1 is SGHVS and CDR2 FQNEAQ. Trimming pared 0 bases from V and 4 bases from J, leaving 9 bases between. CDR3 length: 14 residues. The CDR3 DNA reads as TGTGCCAGCAGCTTAGCTCCTCGCGGAGAGACCCAGTACTTC. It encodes CASSLAPRGETQYF.

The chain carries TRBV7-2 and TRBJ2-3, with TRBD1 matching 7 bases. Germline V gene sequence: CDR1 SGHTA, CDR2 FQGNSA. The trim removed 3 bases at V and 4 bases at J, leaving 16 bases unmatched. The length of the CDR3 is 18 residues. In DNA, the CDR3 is TGTGCCAGCAGCTTCGTCGGTCCCGTGGCCCAGGGGGCAGATACGCAGTATTTT. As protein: CASSFVGPVAQGADTQYF.

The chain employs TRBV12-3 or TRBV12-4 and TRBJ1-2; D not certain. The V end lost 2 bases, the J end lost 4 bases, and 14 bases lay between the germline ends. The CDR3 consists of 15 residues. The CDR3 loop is CASSLTLIGLYGYTF. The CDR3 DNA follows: TGTGCCAGCAGTTTAACCCTAATAGGCCTCTATGGCTACACCTTC.

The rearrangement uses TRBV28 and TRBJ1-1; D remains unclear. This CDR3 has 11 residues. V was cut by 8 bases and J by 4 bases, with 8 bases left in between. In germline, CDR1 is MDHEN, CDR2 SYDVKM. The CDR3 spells CASGGVTEAFF. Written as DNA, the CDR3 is TGTGCCAGCGGAGGCGTCACTGAAGCTTTCTTT.

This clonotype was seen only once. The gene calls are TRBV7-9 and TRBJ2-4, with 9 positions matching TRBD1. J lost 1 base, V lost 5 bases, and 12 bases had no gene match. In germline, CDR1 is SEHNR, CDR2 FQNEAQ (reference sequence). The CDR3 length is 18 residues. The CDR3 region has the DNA TGTGCCAGCAGCGACCGTGGGACAGGGCGGTGGGCCAAAAACATTCAGTACTTC. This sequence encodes CASSDRGTGRWAKNIQYF.

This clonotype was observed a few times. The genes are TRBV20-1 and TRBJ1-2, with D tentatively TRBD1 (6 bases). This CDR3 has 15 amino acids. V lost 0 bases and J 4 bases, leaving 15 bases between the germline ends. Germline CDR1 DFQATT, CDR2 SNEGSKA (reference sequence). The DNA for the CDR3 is TGCAGTGCTAGAGATGGCGGACAGATAGGCTATGGCTACACCTTC. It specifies CSARDGGQIGYGYTF.

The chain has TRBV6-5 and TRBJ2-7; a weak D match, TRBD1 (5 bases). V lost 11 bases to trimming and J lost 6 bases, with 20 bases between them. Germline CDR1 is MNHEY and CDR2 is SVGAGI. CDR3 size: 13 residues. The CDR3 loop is CASRQGPSGEQYV. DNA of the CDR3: TGTGCCTCGCGGCAGGGTCCCTCCGGCGAGCAGTACGTC.

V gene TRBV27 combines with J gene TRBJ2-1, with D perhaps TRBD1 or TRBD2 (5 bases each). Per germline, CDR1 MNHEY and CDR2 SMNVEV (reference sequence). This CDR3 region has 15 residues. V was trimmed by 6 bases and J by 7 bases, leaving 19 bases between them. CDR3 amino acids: CASRSIGATGNEQFF. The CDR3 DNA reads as TGTGCCAGCAGATCGATCGGGGCCACGGGGAATGAGCAGTTCTTC.

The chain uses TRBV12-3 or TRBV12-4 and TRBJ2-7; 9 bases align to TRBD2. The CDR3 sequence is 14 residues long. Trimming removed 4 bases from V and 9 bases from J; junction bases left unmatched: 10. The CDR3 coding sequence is TGTGCCAGCAGTTCAATAGCGGGAGTGACTGGGCAGTACTTC. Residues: CASSSIAGVTGQYF.

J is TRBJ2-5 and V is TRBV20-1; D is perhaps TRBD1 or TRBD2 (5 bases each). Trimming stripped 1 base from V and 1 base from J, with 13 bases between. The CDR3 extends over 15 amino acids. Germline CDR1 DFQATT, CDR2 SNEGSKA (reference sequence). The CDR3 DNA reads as TGCAGTGCTAGAGTGGCAGGGAGCCTCCAAGAGACCCAGTACTTC. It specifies CSARVAGSLQETQYF.

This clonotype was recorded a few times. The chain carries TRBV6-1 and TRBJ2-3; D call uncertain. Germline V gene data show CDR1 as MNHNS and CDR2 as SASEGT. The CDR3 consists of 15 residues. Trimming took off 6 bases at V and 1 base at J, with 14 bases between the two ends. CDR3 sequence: CASRKDGRGTDTQYF. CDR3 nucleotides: TGTGCCAGCAGAAAGGACGGAAGGGGCACAGATACGCAGTATTTT.

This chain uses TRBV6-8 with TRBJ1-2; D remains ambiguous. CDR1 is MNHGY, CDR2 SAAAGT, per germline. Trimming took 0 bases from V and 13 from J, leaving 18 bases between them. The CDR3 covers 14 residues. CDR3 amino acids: CASSYSVGGNSLTF. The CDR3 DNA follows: TGTGCCAGCAGTTACTCAGTGGGCGGTAATTCCCTCACCTTC.

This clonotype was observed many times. This CDR3 is CASSPDPGLNQQPQHF. The CDR3 nucleotides read TGTGCCAGCAGCCCTGACCCGGGTCTCAACCAACAGCCCCAGCATTTT. The chain uses TRBV5-5 and TRBJ1-5; no reliable D call. CDR1 and CDR2 (germline): SGHKS, YYEKEE (reference sequence). V lost 4 bases and J 7 bases, leaving 21 bases between the germline ends. The CDR3 runs to 16 residues.

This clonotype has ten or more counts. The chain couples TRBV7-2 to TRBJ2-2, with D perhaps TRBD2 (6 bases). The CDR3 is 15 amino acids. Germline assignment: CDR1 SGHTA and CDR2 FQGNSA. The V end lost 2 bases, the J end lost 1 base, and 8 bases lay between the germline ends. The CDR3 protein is CASSLNSGNTGELFF. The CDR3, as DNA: TGTGCCAGCAGCTTAAATAGCGGGAACACCGGGGAGCTGTTTTTT.